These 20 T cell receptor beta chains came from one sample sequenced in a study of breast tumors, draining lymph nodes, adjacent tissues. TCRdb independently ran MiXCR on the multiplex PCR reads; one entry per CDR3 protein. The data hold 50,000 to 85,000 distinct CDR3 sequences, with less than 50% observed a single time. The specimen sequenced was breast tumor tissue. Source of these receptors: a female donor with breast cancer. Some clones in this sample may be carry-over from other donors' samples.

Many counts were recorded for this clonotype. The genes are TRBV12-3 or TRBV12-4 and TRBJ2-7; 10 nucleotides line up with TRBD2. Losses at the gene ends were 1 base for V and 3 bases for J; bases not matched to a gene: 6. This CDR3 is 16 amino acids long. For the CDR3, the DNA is TGTGCCAGCAGTTTAGGGGCGGGACTAGCGCTCTACGAGCAGTACTTC. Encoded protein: CASSLGAGLALYEQYF.

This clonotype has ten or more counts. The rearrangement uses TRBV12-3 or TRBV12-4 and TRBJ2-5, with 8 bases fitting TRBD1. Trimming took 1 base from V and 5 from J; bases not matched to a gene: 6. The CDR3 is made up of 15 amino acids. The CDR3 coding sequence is TGTGCCAGCAGTTTAGGAGCAGGGGGCCGGGAGACCCAGTACTTC. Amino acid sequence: CASSLGAGGRETQYF.

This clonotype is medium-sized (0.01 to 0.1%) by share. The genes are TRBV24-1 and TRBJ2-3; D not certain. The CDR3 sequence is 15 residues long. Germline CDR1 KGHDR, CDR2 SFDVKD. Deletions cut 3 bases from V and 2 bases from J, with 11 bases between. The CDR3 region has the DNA TGTGCCACCAGTGATAGGACGGAGCACACAGATACGCAGTATTTT. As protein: CATSDRTEHTDTQYF.

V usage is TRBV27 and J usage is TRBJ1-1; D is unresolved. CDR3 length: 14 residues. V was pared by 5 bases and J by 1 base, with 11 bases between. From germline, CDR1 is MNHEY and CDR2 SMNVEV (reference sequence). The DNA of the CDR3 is TGTGCCAGCAGTCCGATCCAAGGGAACACTGAAGCTTTCTTT. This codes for CASSPIQGNTEAFF.

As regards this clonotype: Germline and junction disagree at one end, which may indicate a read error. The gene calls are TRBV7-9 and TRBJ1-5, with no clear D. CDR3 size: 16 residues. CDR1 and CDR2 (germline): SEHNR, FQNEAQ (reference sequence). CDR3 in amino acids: CASSPRPNSRRQPQHF. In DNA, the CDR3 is TGTGCTAGCAGCCCGAGGCCGAATTCCCGCCGGCAGCCCCAGCATTTT.

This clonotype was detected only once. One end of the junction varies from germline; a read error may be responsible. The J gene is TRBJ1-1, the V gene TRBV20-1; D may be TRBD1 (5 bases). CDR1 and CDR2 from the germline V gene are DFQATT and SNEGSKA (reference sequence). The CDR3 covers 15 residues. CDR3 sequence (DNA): TGCAGTGCTGGAGATGTCGACAGCCCGAACACTGAAGCTTTCTTT. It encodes CSAGDVDSPNTEAFF.

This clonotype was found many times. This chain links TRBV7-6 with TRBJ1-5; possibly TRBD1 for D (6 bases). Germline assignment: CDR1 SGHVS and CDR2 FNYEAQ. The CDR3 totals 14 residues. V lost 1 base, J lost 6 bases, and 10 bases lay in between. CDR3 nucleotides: TGTGCCAGCAGCTTAGGCCCAGGGGTTCAGCCCCAGCATTTT. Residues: CASSLGPGVQPQHF.

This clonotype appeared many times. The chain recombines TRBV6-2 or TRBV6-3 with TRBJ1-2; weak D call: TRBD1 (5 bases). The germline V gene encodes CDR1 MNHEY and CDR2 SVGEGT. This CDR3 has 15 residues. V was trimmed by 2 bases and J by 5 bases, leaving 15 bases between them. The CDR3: CASSYQPQGSYGYTF. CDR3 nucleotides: TGTGCCAGCAGTTACCAACCCCAGGGAAGTTATGGCTACACCTTC.

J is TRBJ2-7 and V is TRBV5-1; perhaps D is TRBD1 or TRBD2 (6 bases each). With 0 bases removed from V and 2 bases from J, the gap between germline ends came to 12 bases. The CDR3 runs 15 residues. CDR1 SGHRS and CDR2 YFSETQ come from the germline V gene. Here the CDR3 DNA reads TGCGCCAGCAGCTTGGATACAGGGACTCCCTACGAGCAGTACTTC. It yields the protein CASSLDTGTPYEQYF.

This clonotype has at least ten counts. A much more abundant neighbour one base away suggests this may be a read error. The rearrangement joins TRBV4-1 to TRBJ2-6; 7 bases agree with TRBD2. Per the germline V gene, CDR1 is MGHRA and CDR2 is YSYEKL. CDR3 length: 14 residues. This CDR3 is CASSQARGVNALTF. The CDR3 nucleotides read TGCGCCAGCAGCCAAGCACGGGGGGTCAACGCCCTGACTTTC.

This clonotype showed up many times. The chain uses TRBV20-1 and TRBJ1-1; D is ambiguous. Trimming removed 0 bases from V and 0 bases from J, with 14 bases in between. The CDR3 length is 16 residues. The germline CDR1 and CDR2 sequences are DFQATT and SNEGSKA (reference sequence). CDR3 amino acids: CSARDGRGLMNTEAFF. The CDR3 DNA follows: TGCAGTGCTAGAGATGGTCGAGGGTTGATGAACACTGAAGCTTTCTTT.

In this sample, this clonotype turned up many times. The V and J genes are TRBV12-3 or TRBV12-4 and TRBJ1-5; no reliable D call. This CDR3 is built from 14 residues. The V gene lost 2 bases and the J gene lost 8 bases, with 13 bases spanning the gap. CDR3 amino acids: CASSLMENIKPQHF. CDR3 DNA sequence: TGTGCCAGCAGTTTAATGGAGAATATCAAGCCCCAGCATTTT.

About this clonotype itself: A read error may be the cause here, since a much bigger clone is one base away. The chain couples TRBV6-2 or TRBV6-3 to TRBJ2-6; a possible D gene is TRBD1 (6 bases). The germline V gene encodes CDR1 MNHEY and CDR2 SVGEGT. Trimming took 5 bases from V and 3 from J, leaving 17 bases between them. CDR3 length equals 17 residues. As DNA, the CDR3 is TGTGCCAGCAGTCAAGGACAGAGGGCATATGGGGCCAACGTCCTGACTTTC. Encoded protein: CASSQGQRAYGANVLTF.

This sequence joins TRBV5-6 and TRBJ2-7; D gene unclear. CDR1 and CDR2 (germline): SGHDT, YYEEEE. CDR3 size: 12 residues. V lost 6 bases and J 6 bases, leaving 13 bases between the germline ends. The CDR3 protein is CASNLNLSEQYF. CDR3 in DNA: TGTGCCAGCAATCTCAACCTCTCCGAGCAGTACTTC.

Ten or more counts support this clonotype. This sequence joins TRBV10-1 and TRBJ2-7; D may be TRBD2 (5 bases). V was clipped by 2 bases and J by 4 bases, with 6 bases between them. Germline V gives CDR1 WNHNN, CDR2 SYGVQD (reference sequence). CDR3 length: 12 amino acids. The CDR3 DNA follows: TGCGCCAGCAGTGAGCCGGGGTACGAGCAGTACTTC. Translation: CASSEPGYEQYF.

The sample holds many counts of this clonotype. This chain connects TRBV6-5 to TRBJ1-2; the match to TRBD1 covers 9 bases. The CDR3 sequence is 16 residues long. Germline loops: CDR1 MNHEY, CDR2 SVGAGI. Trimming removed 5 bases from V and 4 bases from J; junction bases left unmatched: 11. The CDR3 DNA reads TGTGCCAGCAGTCCTGTTACCGGGACAGGGACCTATGGCTACACCTTC. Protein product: CASSPVTGTGTYGYTF.

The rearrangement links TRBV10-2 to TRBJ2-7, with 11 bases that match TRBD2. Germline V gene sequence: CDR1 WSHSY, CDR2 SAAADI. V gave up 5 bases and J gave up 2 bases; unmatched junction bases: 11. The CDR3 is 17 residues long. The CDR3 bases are TGCGCCAGCAGTCCCCTCAGGACTAGCGGGTCTGCCTACGAGCAGTACTTC. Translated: CASSPLRTSGSAYEQYF.

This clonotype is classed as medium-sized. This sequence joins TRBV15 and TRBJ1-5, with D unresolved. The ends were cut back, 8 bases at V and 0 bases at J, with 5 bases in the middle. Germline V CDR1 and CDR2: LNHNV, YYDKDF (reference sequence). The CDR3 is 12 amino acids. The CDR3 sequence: CATRDSNQPQHF. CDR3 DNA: TGTGCCACCCGGGATAGCAATCAGCCCCAGCATTTT.

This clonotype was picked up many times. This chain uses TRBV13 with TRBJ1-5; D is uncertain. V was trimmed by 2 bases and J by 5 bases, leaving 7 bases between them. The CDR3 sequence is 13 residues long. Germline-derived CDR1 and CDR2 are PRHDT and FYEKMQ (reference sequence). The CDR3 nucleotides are TGTGCCAGCAGCTTAATGCGCGATCAGCCCCAGCATTTT. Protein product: CASSLMRDQPQHF.

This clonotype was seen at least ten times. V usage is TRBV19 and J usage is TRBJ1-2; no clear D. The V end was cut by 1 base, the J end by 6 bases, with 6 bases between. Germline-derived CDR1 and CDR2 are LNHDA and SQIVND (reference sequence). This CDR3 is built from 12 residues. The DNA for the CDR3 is TGTGCCAGTAGTATAGGAGAACATGGCTACACCTTC. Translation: CASSIGEHGYTF.